This is a list of T cell receptor beta chains from one sample in a study of T cells in Graves' hyperthyroidism and ophthalmopathy. TCRdb ran MiXCR on the multiplex PCR reads and lists one entry per CDR3 protein. Of some 360,000 distinct CDR3 sequences in the sample, about a sixth were seen once. The sequencing input was blood. These receptors came from a woman aged 40 to 49 with Graves' ophthalmopathy. CDR3s include the opening cysteine and the closing phenylalanine or tryptophan. Each record gives: V gene, clone size, D gene, J gene, CDR3 DNA, CDR3 protein. The D gene is left open where the match is weak. Some rows have no size entry. The others give once, few or many, or a class for an expanded clone.

TRBV18	many	.	TRBJ1-2	TGTGCCAGCTCCGGCAGGCAGGGCGGTTATGGCTACACCTTC	CASSGRQGGYGYTF
TRBV7-2	many	TRBD1	TRBJ2-4	TGTGCCAGCAGCTTGTGGGGGGACAGGATAAAAAACATTCAGTACTTC	CASSLWGDRIKNIQYF
TRBV5-6	many	.	TRBJ1-1	TGTGCCAGCAGCAGGAGGACAGCGAACACTGAAGCTTTCTTT	CASSRRTANTEAFF
TRBV7-2	many	.	TRBJ2-7	TGTGCCAGCAGCCGCGGTTGGGGCGAGCAGTACTTC	CASSRGWGEQYF
TRBV7-2	many	.	TRBJ1-3	TGTGCCAGCAGCTTAGTGTCTGGAAACACCATATATTTT	CASSLVSGNTIYF
TRBV7-2	many	.	TRBJ2-2	TGTGCCAGCAGCCCTTGGCGTCAGAACACCGGGGAGCTGTTTTTT	CASSPWRQNTGELFF
TRBV7-3	.	TRBD1	TRBJ2-7	TGTGCCAGCAGCAAGGGGACAGACTACGAGCAGTACTTC	CASSKGTDYEQYF
TRBV6-1	.	TRBD2	TRBJ2-2	TGTGCCAGCAGTGACGGGCCTAGCGGAGGTACCGGGGAGCTGTTTTTT	CASSDGPSGGTGELFF
TRBV28	many	.	TRBJ2-7	TGTGCCAGCAGTTTGTACAGAGGTCAATGGGAGCAGTACTTC	CASSLYRGQWEQYF
TRBV9	many	.	TRBJ1-3	TGTGCCAGCAGCGTTTGGGGCGAGGACTCTGGAAACACCATATATTTT	CASSVWGEDSGNTIYF
TRBV29-1	many	TRBD1	TRBJ1-1	TGCAGCGTTGTGGCAGGGGGGGTCTTGAACACTGAAGCTTTCTTT	CSVVAGGVLNTEAFF
TRBV9	many	.	TRBJ2-7	TGTGCCAGCAGCGTAGGGGACCGCACCTACGAGCAGTACTTC	CASSVGDRTYEQYF
TRBV6-1	.	TRBD1	TRBJ2-7	TGTGCCAGCACATTGTGGGCAGGGGGTGACGAGCAGTACTTC	CASTLWAGGDEQYF
TRBV20-1	many	.	TRBJ2-7	TGCAGTACCCGGCCGGATTCCTACGAGCAGTACTTC	CSTRPDSYEQYF
TRBV9	many	.	TRBJ2-2	TGTGCCAGCAGCGTATCAGGGGCTGGCACCGGGGAGCTGTTTTTT	CASSVSGAGTGELFF
TRBV24-1	many	.	TRBJ1-2	TGTGCCACCAGTGATTCCCTCCGAGGCTATGGCTACACCTTC	CATSDSLRGYGYTF
TRBV28	many	.	TRBJ2-2	TGTGCCAGCAGTCTACGACAATCCACCGGGGAGCTGTTTTTT	CASSLRQSTGELFF
TRBV4-2	many	.	TRBJ1-5	TGTGCCAGCAGCCAAGATCACGGGGATAATCAGCCCCAGCATTTT	CASSQDHGDNQPQHF
TRBV11-2	.	.	TRBJ1-3	TGTGCCAGCAGCTCTTACGACTTTCACTCTGGAAACACCATATATTTT	CASSSYDFHSGNTIYF
TRBV6-5	many	.	TRBJ2-3	TGTGCCAGCAGTTATCGGGCAGGGGACACAGATACGCAGTATTTT	CASSYRAGDTDTQYF